These 15 T cell receptor beta chains originate from one sample sequenced in a study of cytomegalovirus exposure and HLA in healthy donors. PCR amplification relied on 60 Vbeta primers (plus 13 Jbeta primers). Method: immunoSEQ multiplex PCR; TCRdb's copy keeps in-frame clones and lacks some. The sample lists approximately 120,000 clones, roughly four fifths seen once, with roughly an eighth in the top ten. The sample consisted of PBMCs. The receptors come from a woman aged 60-70 years in good health and CMV-seropositive.

CDR3 sequence reads: CASSPGSSGDNEQFF. CDR3 bases: TGTGCCAGCTCACCGGGAAGTAGCGGGGACAATGAGCAGTTCTTC. The chain recombines TRBV18 with TRBJ2-1, with 8 bases aligning to TRBD2. Germline V CDR1 and CDR2: KGHSH, LQKENI. The CDR3 extends over 15 amino acids. The J segment lost 5 bases and the V segment lost 3 bases, leaving 6 bases of the junction unmatched.

The count of this clone is one. The rearrangement uses TRBV15 and TRBJ2-5; 10 bases agree with TRBD2. This CDR3 is 17 amino acids long. The V gene's germline CDR1 is LNHNV and CDR2 YYDKDF (reference sequence). With V trimmed by 4 bases and J by 1 base, 9 bases remained unmatched. As DNA, the CDR3 is TGTGCCACCAGCACTATGTCTAGCGGGGGAACCCAAGAGACCCAGTACTTC. It yields the protein CATSTMSSGGTQETQYF.

The rearrangement links TRBV11-2 to TRBJ2-2; a possible D gene is TRBD1 (5 bases). CDR3 length: 17 amino acids. Trimming left V 4 bases short and J 4 bases short, with 19 bases between. CDR1 is SGHAT and CDR2 is FQNNGV in the germline V gene. CDR3 residues: CASSSSRNQGVTGELFF. Here the CDR3 DNA reads TGTGCCAGCAGCTCCAGCCGAAACCAGGGTGTCACCGGGGAGCTGTTTTTT.

The rearrangement joins TRBV27 to TRBJ1-4, with a possible D match to TRBD1 (6 bases). With 8 bases removed from V and 8 bases from J, the gap between germline ends came to 18 bases. This CDR3 is 14 amino acids long. Germline lookup yields CDR1 MNHEY and CDR2 SMNVEV (reference sequence). DNA of the CDR3: TGTGCCAGCTCCAACGCAGGGGAGTACGAAAAACTGTTTTTT. Its protein is CASSNAGEYEKLFF. Full variable domain (remainder filled in from reference TRBV27 and TRBJ1-4): EAQVTQNPRYLITVTGKKLTVTCSQNMNHEYMSWYRQDPGLGLRQIYYSMNVEVTDKGDVPEGYKVSRKEKRNFPLILESPSPNQTSLYFCASSNAGEYEKLFFGSGTQLSVL.

V is TRBV7-2 and J is TRBJ1-2; D is unclear. This CDR3 contains 15 residues. CDR1 is SGHTA, CDR2 FQGNSA, per germline. Between the trimmed V and J ends, which lost 3 bases and 1 base, there was a span of 12 bases. CDR3 nucleotides: TGTGCCAGCAGCTTGAACGGAGGCTTTAACTATGGCTACACCTTC. Protein product: CASSLNGGFNYGYTF.

The rearrangement uses TRBV7-2 and TRBJ2-6, with TRBD1 matching over 10 bases. The V gene's germline CDR1 is SGHTA and CDR2 FQGNSA. With V trimmed by 6 bases and J by 1 base, 9 bases remained unmatched. The CDR3 consists of 18 residues. CDR3 residues: CASRRRQGAGSGANVLTF. Here the CDR3 DNA reads TGTGCCAGCAGGAGAAGACAGGGGGCGGGGTCTGGGGCCAACGTCCTGACTTTC.

The genes are TRBV2 and TRBJ2-1; no firm D call. Trimming left V 2 bases short and J 7 bases short, with 9 bases between. The CDR3 sequence is 13 residues long. Germline loops: CDR1 SNHLY, CDR2 FYNNEI. CDR3 loop: CASSEMERNEQFF. For the CDR3, the DNA is TGTGCCAGCAGTGAAATGGAGAGGAATGAGCAGTTCTTC.

CDR3 region: CASSQDYGFRTEQFF. CDR3 DNA sequence: TGTGCCAGCAGCCAAGATTATGGCTTCCGTACGGAGCAGTTCTTC. The chain couples TRBV4-2 to TRBJ2-1; no definite D call. The CDR3 covers 15 residues. CDR1 is LGHNA, CDR2 YNFKEQ, per germline. The V end was cut by 0 bases, the J end by 10 bases, with 16 bases between.

This chain links TRBV2 with TRBJ2-6; D unclear. The CDR3 loop spans 15 amino acids. With 2 bases removed from V and 0 bases from J, the gap between germline ends came to 5 bases. Germline V lookup: CDR1 SNHLY, CDR2 FYNNEI. The CDR3 region has the DNA TGTGCCAGCAGTGAATCGAGCTCTGGGGCCAACGTCCTGACTTTC. Translation: CASSESSSGANVLTF.

This chain links TRBV7-2 with TRBJ2-1, with a tentative D call TRBD2 (5 bases). Trimming removed 3 bases at V and 0 bases at J, with 9 bases between. The CDR3 length is 15 residues. The germline CDR1 and CDR2 sequences are SGHTA and FQGNSA. CDR3 DNA: TGTGCCAGCAGCTTGGACTGGAGCTCCTACAATGAGCAGTTCTTC. Its protein product is CASSLDWSSYNEQFF. Looking up the rest from reference TRBV7-2 and TRBJ2-1 gives the full variable domain: GAGVSQSPSNKVTEKGKDVELRCDPISGHTALYWYRQSLGQGLEFLIYFQGNSAPDKSGLPSDRFSAERTGGSVSTLTIQRTQQEDSAVYLCASSLDWSSYNEQFFGPGTRLTVL.

The chain recombines TRBV5-6 with TRBJ1-1; TRBD1 agrees at 10 bases. Looked up from germline, CDR1 is SGHDT and CDR2 is YYEEEE. V was pared by 0 bases and J by 12 bases, with 8 bases of the junction left unmatched. The CDR3 has 14 residues. CDR3 residues: CASSLESLDRGSFF. In nucleotides, the CDR3 is TGTGCCAGCAGCTTGGAGTCCCTGGACAGGGGGTCTTTCTTT.

This clone was observed a few times. One end of the junction does not line up with germline, which may come from a read error. V usage is TRBV7-7 and J usage is TRBJ2-7; D perhaps matches TRBD1 (6 bases). Germline V gene sequence: CDR1 SSHAT, CDR2 FNYEAQ (reference sequence). This CDR3 comprises 14 residues. CDR3 DNA sequence: TGTGCTAGCAGCCCAGACCTAGGGGGTGGGGAGCAGTACTTC. Its protein product is CASSPDLGGGEQYF.

The chain employs TRBV9 and TRBJ2-7, with D possibly TRBD1 on 6 matching bases. The CDR3 covers 18 residues. From germline, CDR1 is SGDLS and CDR2 YYNGEE. V was cut by 0 bases and J by 3 bases, with 22 bases left in between. The CDR3 nucleotides read TGTGCCAGCAGCGTAGGCAGGGGCCCGCCGTGGGACGGCTACGAGCAGTACTTC. Residues: CASSVGRGPPWDGYEQYF.

This clone has a single count. One end of the junction fails to match germline, which may point to a read error. CDR3 bases: TGTGCCAGCAGCCGCCGGGGAGGGGACGGTGAAAAACCGTTTTTT. Its protein is CASSRRGGDGEKPFF. This sequence joins TRBV6-6 and TRBJ1-4; tentatively, D is TRBD1 (5 bases). There are 15 residues in the CDR3. Germline values: CDR1 MNHNY, CDR2 SVGAGI (reference sequence).

In its sample, this clone was seen a few times. The CDR3 loop is CASSRQGNTEAFF. As DNA, the CDR3 is TGTGCCAGTAGCAGACAGGGGAACACTGAAGCTTTCTTT. The chain carries TRBV19 and TRBJ1-1, with 7 bases lining up with TRBD1. CDR1 is LNHDA, CDR2 SQIVND, per germline (reference sequence). The CDR3 length is 13 residues. V shed 6 bases and J 1 base; nucleotides not matched to a gene: 2. Together with reference TRBV19 and TRBJ1-1, the CDR3 gives the full variable domain: DGGITQSPKYLFRKEGQNVTLSCEQNLNHDAMYWYRQDPGQGLRLIYYSQIVNDFQKGDIAEGYSVSREKKESFPLTVTSAQKNPTAFYLCASSRQGNTEAFFGQGTRLTVV.